This T cell receptor beta chain was recovered during a study of blood T cell repertoires in COVID-19. Study-level background: Some COVID-19 samples were acute and others convalescent; all came from the United States, Italy and Spain. The analysed material was cDNA or gDNA that came from T cells, B-cell-depleted T cells, or PBMCs.

Per the original methods: The assay estimated nucleated cells by amplifying reference gene primers. Sequencing used immunoSEQ multiplex PCR; TCRdb keeps in-frame clones, though not all of them. The V and J calls and clone size were taken over from that table, and D and trimming were inferred from the DNA. The sample records a few hundred thousand clones, about 90% being singletons. This CDR3 has 15 amino acids. The junction had 11 bases not matched to a gene; V was cut back by 7 bases and J by 3 bases. Germline values: CDR1 SGHRS, CDR2 YFSETQ. In Seattle, patients joined the study during active infection and were tracked longitudinally.

The clonotype originates from a woman in her twenties or thirties with COVID-19, enrolled during active disease. Sequencing used peripheral blood. The chain employs TRBV5-1 and TRBJ2-7; 9 nucleotides agree with TRBD1. The CDR3 reads CASRKSDRGDYEQYF. The CDR3 nucleotides read TGCGCCAGCCGCAAGTCGGACAGGGGAGACTACGAGCAGTACTTC.